The next 7 T cell receptor beta chains were all read from a single sample in a study of T-cell memory formation after mild COVID-19 (dated by TCRdb to the early 2020s). Library preparation used 5' RACE. The listed sequencing device is Illumina NovaSeq 6000. TCRdb ran its own pipeline on the public reads, namely fastp trimming at Q25 and MiXCR clone calling, and kept in-frame beta chains. Identical CDR3 protein sequences are pooled into one entry, listed with their most common genes and DNA. Across this sample there are 470,000 or so distinct CDR3 sequences, with about 19% seen only once. The ten largest account for roughly 8.4% of the sample. What was sequenced was PBMCs or a T cell subset sorted from them (not recorded which). These receptors were obtained from an adult woman who had mild COVID-19 (a few samples of this study predate the infection). The sample titles of this study are shuffled in the database, so cell type and time point are left out; the donor was told from shared clones.

The chain employs TRBV24-1 and TRBJ2-1; D may be TRBD1 (5 bases). Trimming left V 1 base short and J 7 bases short, with 10 bases between. Per the germline V gene, CDR1 is KGHDR and CDR2 is SFDVKD. This CDR3 comprises 14 residues. This chain's CDR3 is CATSDFGARNEQFF. The CDR3, as DNA: TGTGCCACCAGTGATTTTGGGGCTCGGAATGAGCAGTTCTTC.

This clonotype was observed a handful of times. The V and J genes are TRBV6-6 and TRBJ2-7, with TRBD1 as a possible D gene (6 bases). CDR3 length: 15 residues. The V and J ends lost 5 bases and 5 bases respectively, with 19 bases between them. The germline V gene encodes CDR1 MNHNY and CDR2 SVGAGI (reference sequence). The CDR3 spells CASSGETGPRDEQYF. Here the CDR3 DNA reads TGTGCCAGCAGTGGAGAGACAGGTCCCCGCGACGAGCAGTACTTC.

This clonotype appeared a few times. The rearrangement links TRBV12-3 or TRBV12-4 to TRBJ2-7, with D unresolved. V lost 3 bases, J lost 5 bases, and 5 bases lay in between. The length of the CDR3 is 11 residues. The CDR3 loop reads CASSLRHEQYF. CDR3 nucleotides: TGTGCCAGCAGTTTGAGGCACGAGCAGTACTTC.

This chain connects TRBV21-1 to TRBJ2-7; the D segment call TRBD2 is taken from the table without a DNA check. TRBV21-1 is a pseudogene locus. This CDR3 region has 15 residues. Here the CDR3 reads CASSKTSGSSYEQYF. The CDR3 bases are TGTGCCAGCAGCAAGACTAGCGGGAGCTCCTACGAGCAGTACTTC.

V usage is TRBV10-3 and J usage is TRBJ1-1; no clear D gene. Per the germline V gene, CDR1 is ENHRY and CDR2 is SYGVKD. V was clipped by 0 bases and J by 4 bases, with 9 bases between them. This CDR3 is built from 14 residues. CDR3 sequence (DNA): TGTGCCATCAGTGAGTCGGCAGGAGTCACTGAAGCTTTCTTT. It codes for CAISESAGVTEAFF.

This clonotype was observed a handful of times. The genes are TRBV7-9 and TRBJ1-3, with 8 nucleotides matching TRBD1. The CDR3 covers 15 residues. Trimming cost V 3 bases and J 2 bases; bases outside gene matches: 3. Germline assignment: CDR1 SEHNR and CDR2 FQNEAQ (reference sequence). The DNA for the CDR3 is TGTGCCAGCAGCTTCCCAGGGGGCACTGGAAACACCATATATTTT. This gives the protein CASSFPGGTGNTIYF.

This clonotype has just a few counts. The chain joins TRBV2 to TRBJ2-1; 10 bases fit TRBD2. CDR1 is SNHLY, CDR2 FYNNEI, per germline. With V trimmed by 6 bases and J by 6 bases, 8 bases remained unmatched. The CDR3 contains 15 residues. CDR3 sequence reads: CASSLLAGLSNEQFF. CDR3 coding DNA: TGTGCCAGCAGCTTACTAGCGGGATTATCCAATGAGCAGTTCTTC.